The 32 T cell receptor beta chains below come from one sample, sequenced in a study of CD8+CD57+ T cells in acquired aplastic anemia (dated by TCRdb to the late 2010s). These reads were obtained on an Illumina HiSeq 2000. TCR beta VDJ combination and CDR3 sequence profiling used genomic DNA as the template. The public reads were quality trimmed at Q25 with fastp and then assembled into clones with MiXCR by TCRdb, keeping productive beta chains. Identical CDR3 proteins give one entry, which carries the most common genes and DNA. Across this sample there are approximately 99,000 distinct CDR3 sequences, with roughly 51% seen only once. The ten biggest clones cover roughly 31% of the sample. Sequencing was performed on sorted CD4+, CD8+, or CD8+CD57+ T cells (not recorded which) from PBMCs. These receptors all stem from a human donor in good health, serving as a control.

This clonotype was counted at least ten times. The chain couples TRBV6-1 to TRBJ2-7, with 7 bases fitting TRBD1. There are 17 residues in the CDR3. J gave up 0 bases and V 4 bases, and 12 bases lay outside the gene matches. From germline, CDR1 is MNHNS and CDR2 SASEGT. This chain's CDR3 is CASSVLTGTESSYEQYF. CDR3 nucleotides: TGTGCCAGCAGTGTTTTGACCGGGACAGAGAGCTCCTACGAGCAGTACTTC.

Worth noting for this clonotype: Given a much more abundant clone one base away, this may be a read error. The chain joins TRBV7-8 to TRBJ2-5; D perhaps matches TRBD2 (7 bases). The V gene's germline CDR1 is SGHVS and CDR2 FQNEAQ. The CDR3 consists of 13 residues. V was trimmed by 8 bases and J by 0 bases, leaving 10 bases between them. CDR3 nucleotide sequence: TGTGCCAGCGGGAGGGACAACCAAGAGACCCAGTACTTC. Its translation is CASGRDNQETQYF. Using reference TRBV7-8 and TRBJ2-5 for the parts outside the CDR3, the full variable domain is GAGVSQSPRYKVAKRGQDVALRCDPISGHVSLFWYQQALGQGPEFLTYFQNEAQLDKSGLPSDRFFAERPEGSVSTLKIQRTQQEDSAVYLCASGRDNQETQYFGPGTRLLVL.

Of note for this clonotype: A read error is possible here, since a much larger clone lies one base away. V is TRBV6-1 and J is TRBJ2-7, with D possibly being TRBD1 or TRBD2 (5 bases each). This CDR3 is built from 13 residues. Trimming shortened V by 6 bases and J by 5 bases, and 14 bases separated the two germline ends. The V gene's germline CDR1 is MNHNS and CDR2 SASEGT. The CDR3 coding sequence is TGTGCCAGCAGAAAAGACGGGGCAGACGAGCAGTACTTC. Protein sequence: CASRKDGADEQYF.

This sequence joins TRBV15 and TRBJ1-2; weak D call: TRBD1 (5 bases). This CDR3 comprises 14 residues. Germline CDR1 and CDR2: LNHNV and YYDKDF (reference sequence). V lost 1 base, J lost 2 bases, and 8 bases lay in between. The CDR3 protein is CATSRGGTNYGYTF. DNA for the CDR3: TGTGCCACCAGCAGAGGGGGGACGAACTATGGCTACACCTTC.

The chain is built from TRBV19 and TRBJ2-3; D is undetermined. From germline, CDR1 is LNHDA and CDR2 SQIVND (reference sequence). CDR3 length equals 13 residues. The V gene lost 6 bases and the J gene lost 0 bases, with 7 bases spanning the gap. The CDR3 nucleotides are TGTGCCAGTAGGAAGGGCAGCACAGATACGCAGTATTTT. Its protein product is CASRKGSTDTQYF.

In this sample, this clonotype turned up once. The V call is TRBV19, the J call TRBJ2-1; a possible D gene is TRBD1 (5 bases). V lost 3 bases and J 7 bases, leaving 10 bases between the germline ends. Germline V gene lookup returns CDR1 LNHDA and CDR2 SQIVND (reference sequence). The CDR3 runs to 13 residues. CDR3: CASSIPGSNEQFF. The CDR3, as DNA: TGTGCCAGTAGTATTCCAGGGTCTAATGAGCAGTTCTTC.

This clonotype has only a few counts. The CDR3 loop reads CASSSSGGGGNEQFF. CDR3 sequence (DNA): TGTGCCAGCAGCTCATCAGGGGGGGGGGGCAATGAGCAGTTCTTC. The V call is TRBV7-3, the J call TRBJ2-1; TRBD1 or TRBD2 may be the D gene (7 bases each). The V gene's germline CDR1 is SGHTA and CDR2 FQGTGA. The length of the CDR3 is 15 residues. The V end lost 4 bases, the J end lost 6 bases, and 16 bases lay between the germline ends.

This clonotype was picked up many times. Here the CDR3 reads CASSQGGQSGNYGYTF. The CDR3 DNA follows: TGTGCCAGCAGCCAAGGGGGACAGTCTGGTAACTATGGCTACACCTTC. The rearrangement links TRBV4-2 to TRBJ1-2; 7 nucleotides agree with TRBD1. Germline V gene data show CDR1 as LGHNA and CDR2 as YNFKEQ. Trimming cost V 1 base and J 1 base; bases outside gene matches: 6. CDR3 length: 16 residues.

The rearrangement links TRBV18 to TRBJ1-4; 11 bases line up with TRBD1. Germline lookup yields CDR1 KGHSH and CDR2 LQKENI. The CDR3 spans 16 residues. J lost 4 bases, V lost 0 bases, and 1 base had no gene match. The CDR3 nucleotides are TGTGCCAGCTCACCACCAGGGACAGGGGGTAATGAAAAACTGTTTTTT. This sequence encodes CASSPPGTGGNEKLFF.

The chain is built from TRBV20-1 and TRBJ2-1; D not certain. The V end lost 0 bases, the J end lost 9 bases, and 18 bases lay between the germline ends. The CDR3 has 15 residues. CDR1 and CDR2 from the germline V gene are DFQATT and SNEGSKA (reference sequence). CDR3 region: CSARDPLDRMVEQFF. Here the CDR3 DNA reads TGCAGTGCTAGAGATCCACTTGACCGGATGGTTGAGCAGTTCTTC.

V usage is TRBV15 and J usage is TRBJ2-3; 8 bases map to TRBD1. The J segment lost 7 bases and the V segment lost 3 bases, leaving 6 bases of the junction unmatched. The CDR3 loop spans 14 amino acids. CDR1 and CDR2 (germline): LNHNV, YYDKDF (reference sequence). The CDR3 is CATSRATGGNTQYF. The CDR3 bases are TGTGCCACCAGCAGGGCTACAGGGGGGAATACGCAGTATTTT.

V gene TRBV27 combines with J gene TRBJ2-2; TRBD1 matches 9 bases. The V gene end was trimmed by 0 bases and the J gene end by 5 bases; junction bases not matched to a gene: 7. The germline V gene has CDR1 MNHEY and CDR2 SMNVEV (reference sequence). CDR3 length equals 17 residues. Here the CDR3 reads CASSLSWQTGGTGELFF. The CDR3 nucleotides read TGTGCCAGCAGTTTATCGTGGCAGACAGGGGGTACCGGGGAGCTGTTTTTT.

The chain combines TRBV10-3 with TRBJ1-2, with unresolved D. Trimming stripped 8 bases from V and 5 bases from J, with 12 bases between. The CDR3 is 12 residues long. The germline V gene encodes CDR1 ENHRY and CDR2 SYGVKD. CDR3 sequence (DNA): TGTGCCATCGGACGGGAGGGTTATGGCTACACCTTC. It encodes CAIGREGYGYTF.

The table lists this clonotype with a few counts. The chain recombines TRBV10-3 with TRBJ2-7; 9 positions agree with TRBD1. Germline CDR1 and CDR2: ENHRY and SYGVKD. V was clipped by 6 bases and J by 5 bases; unmatched bases: 5. The length of the CDR3 is 13 residues. CDR3 residues: CAIRTGQGNEQYF. DNA for the CDR3: TGTGCCATCAGGACCGGACAGGGGAACGAGCAGTACTTC.

At least ten counts were recorded for this clonotype. This sequence may be a read error, since a much larger clone differs from it by one base. The rearrangement links TRBV25-1 to TRBJ1-1; TRBD1 aligns across 8 bases. The length of the CDR3 is 16 residues. Germline V gene lookup returns CDR1 MGHDK and CDR2 SYGVNS. J lost 2 bases, V lost 4 bases, and 9 bases had no gene match. The CDR3 bases are TGTGCCAGCAGTGGAACCAAGACAGGGGAAAACACTGAAGCTTTCTTT. Amino acids: CASSGTKTGENTEAFF.

This clonotype was recorded once. The chain uses TRBV25-1 and TRBJ1-2; D perhaps matches TRBD1 (6 bases). The CDR3 contains 15 residues. V lost 3 bases, J lost 5 bases, and 16 bases lay in between. Germline values: CDR1 MGHDK, CDR2 SYGVNS. This chain's CDR3 is CASSETGTFVYGYTF. As DNA, the CDR3 is TGTGCCAGCAGTGAGACCGGGACATTTGTTTATGGCTACACCTTC.

The rearrangement links TRBV7-9 to TRBJ2-7; 11 bases map to TRBD1. The V gene's germline CDR1 is SEHNR and CDR2 FQNEAQ (reference sequence). CDR3 length: 14 residues. With 5 bases clipped from V and 2 bases from J, the junction kept 2 bases outside the gene matches. The CDR3 protein is CASSGQGAAYEQYF. CDR3 in DNA: TGTGCCAGCAGCGGACAGGGGGCTGCCTACGAGCAGTACTTC.

This clonotype was found many times. This chain connects TRBV30 to TRBJ1-1; D unresolved. This CDR3 is 12 amino acids long. The V and J ends lost 0 bases and 6 bases respectively, with 8 bases between them. Germline assignment: CDR1 GTSNPN and CDR2 SVGIG (reference sequence). The CDR3 nucleotides read TGTGCCTGGAGTGTCGGGTTCGCTGAAGCTTTCTTT. Translated, it gives CAWSVGFAEAFF.

The rearrangement joins TRBV15 to TRBJ2-1; 9 bases match TRBD2. CDR3 length: 17 residues. Germline trimming cut 3 bases from V and 9 bases from J; bases unmatched to any gene: 15. Per germline, CDR1 LNHNV and CDR2 YYDKDF (reference sequence). The CDR3 DNA follows: TGTGCCACCAGCAGCCTACCGGGAGTAGCGGGGGTTAGTGAGCAGTTCTTC. Its protein product is CATSSLPGVAGVSEQFF.

The rearrangement uses TRBV20-1 and TRBJ1-3; 7 positions agree with TRBD1. Germline CDR1 and CDR2: DFQATT and SNEGSKA (reference sequence). The length of the CDR3 is 15 residues. J gave up 0 bases and V 5 bases, and 7 bases lay outside the gene matches. CDR3 protein: CSAARDRYSGNTIYF. As DNA, the CDR3 is TGCAGTGCTGCCCGGGACAGATACTCTGGAAACACCATATATTTT.

This clonotype occurred many times. The V gene is TRBV6-5, the J gene TRBJ1-2; 7 bases are a match to TRBD1. J gave up 4 bases and V 6 bases, and 5 bases lay outside the gene matches. This CDR3 is built from 13 residues. CDR1 and CDR2 from the germline V gene are MNHEY and SVGAGI. CDR3 DNA sequence: TGTGCCAGCAGACTCGACAGGGCCTATGGCTACACCTTC. Protein: CASRLDRAYGYTF.

The chain has TRBV9 and TRBJ1-6, with D unresolved. The V end lost 1 base, the J end lost 8 bases, and 13 bases lay between the germline ends. The CDR3 has 15 residues. The germline V gene has CDR1 SGDLS and CDR2 YYNGEE. This CDR3 reads CASSVSRAYDSPLHF. The CDR3 DNA reads TGTGCCAGCAGCGTAAGTAGGGCCTACGATTCACCCCTCCACTTT.

This clonotype was detected ten times or more. This rearrangement joins TRBV13 to TRBJ2-5; D remains unclear. CDR3 length equals 15 residues. Looked up from germline, CDR1 is PRHDT and CDR2 is FYEKMQ (reference sequence). Trimming pared 0 bases from V and 5 bases from J, leaving 13 bases between. Here the CDR3 DNA reads TGTGCCAGCAGCTTAGGGGTCTCCGAGGAGGAGACCCAGTACTTC. Translation: CASSLGVSEEETQYF.

This clonotype came up many times. The chain is built from TRBV10-3 and TRBJ2-1, with 9 bases that match TRBD2. V gave up 8 bases and J gave up 9 bases; unmatched junction bases: 8. Germline CDR1 reads ENHRY; CDR2 reads SYGVKD. This CDR3 has 13 amino acids. Written as DNA, the CDR3 is TGTGCCATCTGGCCTAGCGGGGCGCGTGAGCAGTTCTTC. Protein sequence: CAIWPSGAREQFF.

The chain couples TRBV11-3 to TRBJ1-2; 7 bases line up with TRBD1. Germline CDR1 is SGHNT and CDR2 is YENEEA. This CDR3 has 15 amino acids. Unmatched junction bases numbered 5, after V lost 1 base and J lost 3 bases. CDR3 nucleotide sequence: TGTGCCAGCAGCTTAGCCTACAGGGGAGACTATGGCTACACCTTC. This gives the protein CASSLAYRGDYGYTF.

This clonotype appeared a few times. V gene TRBV2 combines with J gene TRBJ1-2, with a weak D call TRBD1 (5 bases). The CDR3 runs 11 residues. V was shortened by 7 bases and J by 12 bases, with 15 bases between the two germline ends. CDR1 and CDR2 from the germline V gene are SNHLY and FYNNEI. CDR3 nucleotides: TGTGCCAGCACTCTTGGGGGGATGAACACCTTC. Translated, it gives CASTLGGMNTF.

There are many counts of this clonotype. The chain joins TRBV5-1 to TRBJ2-5, with 12 positions matching TRBD2. The J segment lost 5 bases and the V segment lost 5 bases, leaving 10 bases of the junction unmatched. CDR3 size: 16 residues. Germline V gene data show CDR1 as SGHRS and CDR2 as YFSETQ. The CDR3 sequence is CASSQETSGGGETQYF. The CDR3 nucleotides are TGCGCCAGCAGTCAGGAGACTAGCGGGGGTGGGGAGACCCAGTACTTC.

To note about this clonotype: The conserved final phenylalanine or tryptophan is absent from the CDR3, which likely points to a read error. This chain joins TRBV5-1 and TRBJ2-7; D possibly matches TRBD1 or TRBD2 (5 bases each). V lost 1 base to trimming and J lost 3 bases, with 14 bases between them. Germline loops: CDR1 SGHRS, CDR2 YFSETQ. The CDR3 length is 15 residues. This CDR3 reads CASSLYTGGYYEQYL. The CDR3 bases are TGCGCCAGCAGCTTGTATACAGGAGGCTACTACGAGCAGTACCTC.

This clonotype was counted at least ten times. One end of the junction does not line up with germline, which may come from a read error. V is TRBV25-1 and J is TRBJ2-7; maybe TRBD2 (6 bases). Germline V gene data show CDR1 as MGHDK and CDR2 as SYGVNS. This CDR3 is built from 13 residues. CDR3 protein: CASSGGELGEQYF. The CDR3 nucleotides read TGCGCCAGCAGCGGCGGGGAGCTTGGCGAGCAGTACTTC.

The chain carries TRBV7-2 and TRBJ1-2; TRBD1 is a possible D gene (6 bases). CDR1 SGHTA and CDR2 FQGNSA come from the germline V gene. This CDR3 spans 15 amino acids. Trimming removed 5 bases from V and 3 bases from J, with 16 bases in between. CDR3 nucleotide sequence: TGTGCCAGCAGCCCCCCCCAGGGGTTTGACTATGGCTACACCTTC. Translated: CASSPPQGFDYGYTF.

This clonotype was picked up many times. The chain is built from TRBV6-2 or TRBV6-3 and TRBJ2-7, with 8 bases lining up with TRBD1. CDR1 MNHEY and CDR2 SVGEGT come from the germline V gene. The ends lost 8 bases at V and 2 bases at J; junction bases unmatched: 2. The CDR3 has 12 residues. CDR3 bases: TGTGCCAGCGGGACAGGAACCTACGAGCAGTACTTC. Residues: CASGTGTYEQYF.

This clonotype was found a few times. The rearrangement uses TRBV29-1 and TRBJ2-7; D unclear. The CDR3 is 12 amino acids. Germline V lookup: CDR1 SQVTM, CDR2 ANQGSEA. V lost 4 bases and J lost 2, with 9 bases in between. CDR3 coding DNA: TGCAGCGTTGGACGGGTTGCCTACGAGCAGTACTTC. Translation gives CSVGRVAYEQYF.